This T cell receptor beta chain comes out of a study of T cells in women clearing cervical HPV infection. At the level of the study: Controls' single incident HPV16 infection cleared within 12 months without precancer. HLA type could not be excluded as a confounder.

V was pared by 0 bases and J by 0 bases, with 12 bases between. CDR3 length: 15 amino acids. Germline values: CDR1 DFQATT, CDR2 SNEGSKA (reference sequence). TCR beta CDR3 amplified by multiplex PCR from roughly 1,100 ng genomic DNA. The method was immunoSEQ multiplex PCR; TCRdb's version includes in-frame clones alone and lacks a portion of them. Across some 46,000 clones, the top ten clones capture about a third of the sample. In the case of this clone: Its antigen is unidentified. The CDR3 end lies 3 residues beyond the end of the read and is filled in from the germline J gene.

Notes on the study in general: TRBV6-7 abundance was lower in cases than controls (approximately 0.11% versus 0.16%).

The sample was blood buffy coat. The source of this sequence is a woman between 18 and 69 years old with a cervical HPV16 infection that either progressed to CIN3+ or cleared (not recorded which). V gene TRBV20-1 combines with J gene TRBJ2-7, with D tentatively TRBD1 (6 bases). The CDR3 loop is CSARDGSQGSYEQYF. The DNA read from the CDR3 is TGCAGTGCTAGAGATGGGTCACAGGGCTCCTACGAG.